This T cell receptor (beta chain) was sequenced during a study of cytomegalovirus exposure and HLA in healthy donors. Study-level background: Both the roughly 120 validation repertoires and the roughly 700 first-cohort repertoires used the same platform, as reported by a later analysis. Study outcomes and limitations: The authors enumerated 150 to 200 TCR beta chains as linked to cytomegalovirus. Under in vitro conditions, a few CMV-associated chains were confirmed as specific for CMV antigens.

The CDR3 consists of 14 residues. The junction had 5 bases not matched to a gene; V was cut back by 3 bases and J by 8 bases. Germline CDR1 is SGHAT and CDR2 is FQNNGV. Assay: immunoSEQ multiplex PCR; the TCRdb copy retains only in-frame clones and omits some. The sample includes roughly 60,000 clones, just over 90% seen only once; the top ten take roughly 1.3%. About this clone itself: The antigen remains unidentified.

The TCR originated in a woman aged 18-29 years in good health and CMV-seronegative. The sequenced sample consisted of PBMCs. J is TRBJ2-1 and V is TRBV11-2; 9 bases are shared with TRBD2. The chain's CDR3 is CASSFAGGIDEQFF. The CDR3 coding sequence is TGTGCCAGCAGCTTCGCGGGGGGGATTGATGAGCAGTTCTTC. The whole variable domain, filled in from reference TRBV11-2 and TRBJ2-1, reads EAGVAQSPRYKIIEKRQSVAFWCNPISGHATLYWYQQILGQGPKLLIQFQNNGVVDDSQLPKDRFSAERLKGVDSTLKIQPAKLEDSAVYLCASSFAGGIDEQFFGPGTRLTVL.